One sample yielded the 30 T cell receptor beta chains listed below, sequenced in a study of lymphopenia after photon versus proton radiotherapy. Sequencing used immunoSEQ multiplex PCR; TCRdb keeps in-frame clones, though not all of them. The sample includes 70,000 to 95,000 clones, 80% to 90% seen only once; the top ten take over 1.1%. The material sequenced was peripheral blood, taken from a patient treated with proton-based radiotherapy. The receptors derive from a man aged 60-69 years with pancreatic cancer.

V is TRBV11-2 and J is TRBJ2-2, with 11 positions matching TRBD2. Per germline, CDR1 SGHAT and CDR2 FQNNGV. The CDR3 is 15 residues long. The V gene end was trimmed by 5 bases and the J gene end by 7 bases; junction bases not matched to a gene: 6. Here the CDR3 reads CASSPVAGGDGELFF. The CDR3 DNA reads TGTGCCAGCAGCCCGGTAGCGGGAGGGGACGGGGAGCTGTTTTTT. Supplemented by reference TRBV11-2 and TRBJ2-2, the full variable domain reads EAGVAQSPRYKIIEKRQSVAFWCNPISGHATLYWYQQILGQGPKLLIQFQNNGVVDDSQLPKDRFSAERLKGVDSTLKIQPAKLEDSAVYLCASSPVAGGDGELFFGEGSRLTVL.

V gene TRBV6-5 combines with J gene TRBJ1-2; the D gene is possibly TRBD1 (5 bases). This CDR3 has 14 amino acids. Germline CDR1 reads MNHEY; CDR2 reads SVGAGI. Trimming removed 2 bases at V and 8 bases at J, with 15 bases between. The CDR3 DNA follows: TGTGCCAGCAGTTACAGGGCAGGGTCGAGCGGCTACACCTTC. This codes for CASSYRAGSSGYTF.

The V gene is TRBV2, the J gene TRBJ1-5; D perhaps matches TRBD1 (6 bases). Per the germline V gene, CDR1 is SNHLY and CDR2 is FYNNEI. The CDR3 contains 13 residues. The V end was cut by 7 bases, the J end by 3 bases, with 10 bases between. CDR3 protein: CASTGDPNQPQHF. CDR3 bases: TGTGCCAGCACAGGGGACCCCAATCAGCCCCAGCATTTT.

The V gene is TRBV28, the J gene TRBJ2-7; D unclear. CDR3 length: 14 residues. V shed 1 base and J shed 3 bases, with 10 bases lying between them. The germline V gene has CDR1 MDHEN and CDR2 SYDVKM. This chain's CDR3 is CASSLSGSGYEQYF. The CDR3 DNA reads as TGTGCCAGCAGTTTATCAGGTTCCGGCTACGAGCAGTACTTC.

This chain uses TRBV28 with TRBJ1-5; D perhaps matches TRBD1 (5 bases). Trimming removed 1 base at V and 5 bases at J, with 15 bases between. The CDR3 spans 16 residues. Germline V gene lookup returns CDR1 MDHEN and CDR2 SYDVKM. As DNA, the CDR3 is TGTGCCAGCAGTTTATTCGACTTCGGGGGTTATCAGCCCCAGCATTTT. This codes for CASSLFDFGGYQPQHF.

Here the CDR3 reads CASSPDRGYGYTF. CDR3 in DNA: TGTGCCAGCAGCCCTGACAGGGGGTATGGCTACACCTTC. This chain connects TRBV7-2 to TRBJ1-2; 9 bases match TRBD1. This CDR3 spans 13 amino acids. J lost 5 bases, V lost 5 bases, and 3 bases had no gene match. The germline V gene has CDR1 SGHTA and CDR2 FQGNSA.

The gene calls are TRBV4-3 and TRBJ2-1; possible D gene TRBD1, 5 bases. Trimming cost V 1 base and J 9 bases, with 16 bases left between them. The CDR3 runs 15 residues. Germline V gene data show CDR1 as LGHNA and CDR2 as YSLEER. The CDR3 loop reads CASSQARPTGGEQFF. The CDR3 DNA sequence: TGCGCCAGCAGCCAAGCTCGGCCCACAGGTGGTGAGCAGTTCTTC.

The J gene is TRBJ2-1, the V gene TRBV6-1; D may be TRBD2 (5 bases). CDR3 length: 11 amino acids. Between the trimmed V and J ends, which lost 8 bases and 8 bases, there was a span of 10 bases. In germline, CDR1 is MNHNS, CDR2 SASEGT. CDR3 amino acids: CASVERDEQFF. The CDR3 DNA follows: TGTGCCAGCGTCGAGAGGGATGAGCAGTTCTTC.

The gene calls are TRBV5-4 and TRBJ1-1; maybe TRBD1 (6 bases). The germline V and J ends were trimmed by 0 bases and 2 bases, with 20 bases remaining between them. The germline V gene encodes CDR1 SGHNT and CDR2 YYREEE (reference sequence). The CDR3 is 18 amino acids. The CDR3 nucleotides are TGTGCCAGCAGCTTGGATGCCAGGGGCCAGATCGGTAACACTGAAGCTTTCTTT. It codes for CASSLDARGQIGNTEAFF.

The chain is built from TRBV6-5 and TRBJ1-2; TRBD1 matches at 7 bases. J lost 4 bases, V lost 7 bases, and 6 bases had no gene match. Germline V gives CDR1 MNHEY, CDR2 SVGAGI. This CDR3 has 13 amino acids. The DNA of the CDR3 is TGTGCCAGCACCGAGGGACAGCGCTATGGCTACACCTTC. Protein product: CASTEGQRYGYTF.

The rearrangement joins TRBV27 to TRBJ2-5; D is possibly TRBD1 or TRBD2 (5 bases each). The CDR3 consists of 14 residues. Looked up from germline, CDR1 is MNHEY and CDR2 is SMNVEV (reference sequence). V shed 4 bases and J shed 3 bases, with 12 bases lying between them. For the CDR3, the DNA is TGTGCCAGCAGTTCGTATGGGACGAAAGAGACCCAGTACTTC. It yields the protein CASSSYGTKETQYF.

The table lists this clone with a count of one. The CDR3 region is CASRGWGGGRETQYF. Here the CDR3 DNA reads TGTGCCAGCAGGGGATGGGGAGGGGGAAGGGAGACCCAGTACTTC. The chain uses TRBV27 and TRBJ2-5; D perhaps matches TRBD2 (7 bases). V shed 6 bases and J shed 5 bases, with 19 bases lying between them. This CDR3 has 15 amino acids. Germline CDR1 reads MNHEY; CDR2 reads SMNVEV (reference sequence).

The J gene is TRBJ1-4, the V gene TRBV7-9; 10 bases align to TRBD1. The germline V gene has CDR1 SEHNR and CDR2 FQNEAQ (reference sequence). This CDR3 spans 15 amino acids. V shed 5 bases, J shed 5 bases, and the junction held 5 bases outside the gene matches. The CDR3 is CASSIRQGANEKLFF. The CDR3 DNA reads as TGTGCCAGCAGCATTCGACAGGGGGCAAATGAAAAACTGTTTTTT.

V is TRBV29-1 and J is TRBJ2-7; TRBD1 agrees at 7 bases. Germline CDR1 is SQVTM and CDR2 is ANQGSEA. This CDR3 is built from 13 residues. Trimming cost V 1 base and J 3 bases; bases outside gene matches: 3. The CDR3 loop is CSVEGTGVYEQYF. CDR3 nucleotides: TGCAGCGTTGAAGGGACAGGAGTCTACGAGCAGTACTTC.

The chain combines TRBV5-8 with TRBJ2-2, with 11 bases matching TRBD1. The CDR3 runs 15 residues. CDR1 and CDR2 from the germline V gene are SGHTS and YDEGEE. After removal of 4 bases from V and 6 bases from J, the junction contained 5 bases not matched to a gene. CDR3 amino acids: CASSRAGQGAGELFF. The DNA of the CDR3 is TGTGCCAGCAGCCGCGCGGGACAGGGGGCCGGGGAGCTGTTTTTT.

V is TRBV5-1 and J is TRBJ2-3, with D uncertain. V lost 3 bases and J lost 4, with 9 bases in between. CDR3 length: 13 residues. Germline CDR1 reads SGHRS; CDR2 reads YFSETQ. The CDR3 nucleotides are TGCGCCAGCAGCTCACCCCCCGCAGATACGCAGTATTTT. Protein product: CASSSPPADTQYF.

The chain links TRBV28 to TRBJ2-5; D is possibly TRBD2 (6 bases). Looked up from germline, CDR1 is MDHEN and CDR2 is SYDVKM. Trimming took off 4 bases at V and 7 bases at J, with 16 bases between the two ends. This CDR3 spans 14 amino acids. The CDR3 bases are TGTGCCAGCAGTTCCCCCCCCCTCGGGGGGACCCAGTACTTC. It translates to CASSSPPLGGTQYF.

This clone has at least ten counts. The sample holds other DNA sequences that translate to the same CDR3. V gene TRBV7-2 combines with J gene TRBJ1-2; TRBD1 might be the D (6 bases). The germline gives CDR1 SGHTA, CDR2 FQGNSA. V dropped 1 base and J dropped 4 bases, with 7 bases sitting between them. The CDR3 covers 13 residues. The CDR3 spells CASSLGQVYGYTF. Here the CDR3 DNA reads TGTGCCAGCAGCTTAGGACAGGTCTATGGCTACACCTTC.

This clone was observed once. The CDR3 loop is CASSFGWEYRGRTEAFF. The CDR3 region has the DNA TGTGCCAGCAGCTTCGGTTGGGAATACCGTGGACGCACTGAAGCTTTCTTT. The V gene is TRBV5-6, the J gene TRBJ1-1; D is ambiguous. V was shortened by 2 bases and J by 4 bases, with 21 bases between the two germline ends. The CDR3 length is 17 residues. The germline V gene has CDR1 SGHDT and CDR2 YYEEEE.

The CDR3 DNA sequence: TGTGCCAGCAGCCAAAGGGGGGGGCTAGCAACTAATGAAAAACTGTTTTTT. This translates into CASSQRGGLATNEKLFF. The chain combines TRBV4-2 with TRBJ1-4, with D maybe TRBD1 (6 bases). Trimming stripped 2 bases from V and 0 bases from J, with 13 bases between. Germline values: CDR1 LGHNA, CDR2 YNFKEQ. The CDR3 is 17 amino acids.

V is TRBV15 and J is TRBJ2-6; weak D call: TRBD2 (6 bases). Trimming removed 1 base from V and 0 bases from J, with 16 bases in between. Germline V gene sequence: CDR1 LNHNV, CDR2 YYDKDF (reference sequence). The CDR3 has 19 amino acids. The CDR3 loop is CATSRGGDFSNSGANVLTF. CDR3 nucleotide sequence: TGTGCCACCAGCAGAGGCGGGGACTTCAGTAACTCTGGGGCCAACGTCCTGACTTTC.

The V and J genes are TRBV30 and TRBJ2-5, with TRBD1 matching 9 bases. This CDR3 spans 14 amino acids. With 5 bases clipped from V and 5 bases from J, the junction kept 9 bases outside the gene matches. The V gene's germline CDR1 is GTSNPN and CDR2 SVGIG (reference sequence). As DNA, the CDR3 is TGTGCCTGGTCCGCCGGGACAGGGAGGGAGACCCAGTACTTC. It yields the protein CAWSAGTGRETQYF.

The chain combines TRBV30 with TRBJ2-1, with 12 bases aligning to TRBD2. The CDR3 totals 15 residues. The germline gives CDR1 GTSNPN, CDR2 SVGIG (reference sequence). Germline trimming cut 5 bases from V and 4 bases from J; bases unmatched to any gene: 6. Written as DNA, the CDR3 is TGTGCCTGGCAAAATCTAGCGGGAGGGTACAATGAGCAGTTCTTC. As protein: CAWQNLAGGYNEQFF.

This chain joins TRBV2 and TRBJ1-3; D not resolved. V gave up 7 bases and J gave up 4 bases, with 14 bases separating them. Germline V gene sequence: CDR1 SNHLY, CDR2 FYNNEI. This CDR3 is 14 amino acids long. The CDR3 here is CASTSGLGGNTIYF. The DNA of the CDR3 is TGTGCCAGCACCTCAGGACTGGGAGGAAACACCATATATTTT. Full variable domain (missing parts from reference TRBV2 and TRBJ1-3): EPEVTQTPSHQVTQMGQEVILRCVPISNHLYFYWYRQILGQKVEFLVSFYNNEISEKSEIFDDQFSVERPDGSNFTLKIRSTKLEDSAMYFCASTSGLGGNTIYFGEGSWLTVV.

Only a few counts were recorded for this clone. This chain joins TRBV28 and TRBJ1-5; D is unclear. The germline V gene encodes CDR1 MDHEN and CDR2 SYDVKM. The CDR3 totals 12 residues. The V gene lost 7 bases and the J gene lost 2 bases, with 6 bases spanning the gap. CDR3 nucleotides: TGTGCCAGCAAATTGGGCAATCAGCCCCAGCATTTT. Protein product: CASKLGNQPQHF.

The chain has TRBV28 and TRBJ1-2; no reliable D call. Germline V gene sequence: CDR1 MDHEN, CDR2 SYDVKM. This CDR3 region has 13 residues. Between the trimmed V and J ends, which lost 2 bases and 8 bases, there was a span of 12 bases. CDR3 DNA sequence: TGTGCCAGCAGTTTAGGAGTGGGGAGCGGCTACACCTTC. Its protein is CASSLGVGSGYTF.

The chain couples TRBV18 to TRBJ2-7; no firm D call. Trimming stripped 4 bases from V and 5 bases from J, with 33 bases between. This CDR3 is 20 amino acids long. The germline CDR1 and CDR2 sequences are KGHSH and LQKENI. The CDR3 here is CASSLVLQKVTGSGTDEQYF. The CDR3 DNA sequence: TGTGCCAGCTCACTGGTTTTGCAGAAAGTAACCGGCTCCGGCACCGACGAGCAGTACTTC.

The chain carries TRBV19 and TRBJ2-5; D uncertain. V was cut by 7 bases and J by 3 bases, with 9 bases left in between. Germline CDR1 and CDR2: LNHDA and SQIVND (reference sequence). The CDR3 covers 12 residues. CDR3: CASMQKKETQYF. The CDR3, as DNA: TGTGCCAGTATGCAAAAAAAAGAGACCCAGTACTTC.

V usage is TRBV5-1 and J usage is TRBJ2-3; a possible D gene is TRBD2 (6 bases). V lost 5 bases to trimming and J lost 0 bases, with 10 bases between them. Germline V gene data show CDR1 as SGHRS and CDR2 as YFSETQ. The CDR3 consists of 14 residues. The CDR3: CASSGGTSTDTQYF. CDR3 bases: TGCGCCAGCAGTGGGGGGACGAGCACAGATACGCAGTATTTT.

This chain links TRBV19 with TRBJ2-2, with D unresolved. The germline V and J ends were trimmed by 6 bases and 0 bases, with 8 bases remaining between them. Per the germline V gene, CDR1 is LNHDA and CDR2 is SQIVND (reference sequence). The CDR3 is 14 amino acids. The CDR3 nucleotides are TGTGCCAGTAGCATACCTGCGAACACCGGGGAGCTGTTTTTT. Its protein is CASSIPANTGELFF.